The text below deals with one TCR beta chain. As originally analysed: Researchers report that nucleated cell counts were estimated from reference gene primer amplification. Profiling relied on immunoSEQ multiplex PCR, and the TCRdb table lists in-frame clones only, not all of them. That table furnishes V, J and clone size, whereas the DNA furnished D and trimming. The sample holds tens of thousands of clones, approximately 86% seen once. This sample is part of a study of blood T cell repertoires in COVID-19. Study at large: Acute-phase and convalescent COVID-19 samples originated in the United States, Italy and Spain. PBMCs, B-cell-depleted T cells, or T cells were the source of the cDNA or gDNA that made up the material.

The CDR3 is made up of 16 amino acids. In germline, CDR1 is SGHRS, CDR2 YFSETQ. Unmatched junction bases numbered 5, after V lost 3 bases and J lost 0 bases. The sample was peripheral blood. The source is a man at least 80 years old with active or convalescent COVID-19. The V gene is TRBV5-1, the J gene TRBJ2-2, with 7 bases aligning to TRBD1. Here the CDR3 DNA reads TGCGCCAGCAGCTCGTTACAGGGGCCGAACACCGGGGAGCTGTTTTTT. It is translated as CASSSLQGPNTGELFF.